The clone carrying this TCR beta chain was found many times. The antigen remains unidentified. This sample was taken from a study of T cells in Graves' hyperthyroidism and ophthalmopathy. Study summary: Blood from the periphery was taken at initial diagnosis, before any treatment.

Researchers barred patients who had uncontrolled infection, other autoimmune disease, pregnancy or lactation. Amplified TCR beta CDR3 regions came from RNA transcripts. HTBI primers were used for first-round RT-PCR of the TCR CDR3. MiXCR was run by TCRdb on the multiplex PCR reads, yielding one entry per CDR3 protein. The sample records around 350,000 distinct CDR3 sequences, roughly 14% being singletons. Study-wide points: The blood repertoire included most of the expanded thyroid clonotypes above 0.001. A model of 13 V-J features distinguished ophthalmopathy from stable hyperthyroidism.

CDR1 and CDR2 from the germline V gene are PRHDT and FYEKMQ (reference sequence). The CDR3 contains 12 residues. V was cut by 4 bases and J by 7 bases, with 10 bases left in between. The TCR comes from a woman aged 18-29 years with Graves' hyperthyroidism that later progressed to Graves' ophthalmopathy. What was sequenced was blood. The chain recombines TRBV13 with TRBJ2-5; D is unresolved. The CDR3 is CASSSALGTQYF. The CDR3 DNA reads TGTGCCAGCAGCTCAGCCCTGGGGACCCAGTACTTC. Complete variable domain (other parts from reference TRBV13 and TRBJ2-5): AAGVIQSPRHLIKEKRETATLKCYPIPRHDTVYWYQQGPGQDPQFLISFYEKMQSDKGSIPDRFSAQQFSDYHSELNMSSLELGDSALYFCASSSALGTQYFGPGTRLLVL.